This record covers a single TCR beta chain. The sample comes from a study of T cell changes during pregnancy in multiple sclerosis. Data came from immunoSEQ multiplex PCR; TCRdb stores just in-frame clones and leaves some out. The sample shows some 51,000 clones, 90% to 95% of them seen only once. This CDR3 is built from 14 residues. In germline, CDR1 is MNHEY, CDR2 SMNVEV (reference sequence). V dropped 4 bases and J dropped 0 bases, with 10 bases sitting between them. This clonotype was obtained from a female donor with multiple sclerosis, enrolled in a pregnancy study. The sample consisted of CD8+ T cells from peripheral blood mononuclear cells, taken in the first trimester of pregnancy. The chain joins TRBV27 to TRBJ2-7; D might be TRBD1 (6 bases). CDR3 in DNA: TGTGCCAGCAGTTGGACAGCCGACTCCTACGAGCAGTACTTC. Its translation is CASSWTADSYEQYF.